This T cell receptor (beta chain) was identified in a study of beta chain features in type 1 diabetes. CDR1 is LNHDA and CDR2 is SQIVND in the germline V gene (reference sequence). Trimming cost V 5 bases and J 4 bases; bases outside gene matches: 11. CDR3 length: 15 amino acids. As regards this clone: Its target is unknown.

The authors reverse transcribed all of the isolated RNA, so sequencing captured expressed TCRB transcripts. Assay used: immunoSEQ multiplex PCR; TCRdb lists only in-frame clones, some missing. The repertoire has approximately 250,000 clones, about 23% of them found once; the top ten carry roughly 0.011%. Every single donor gave one heparinised blood draw, and these averaged roughly 100 mL. General study points: TCRB repertoires of naive, central memory and Treg cells appeared more similar among patients than among healthy donors. Junctions at VDJ sites from type 1 diabetes patients had fewer insertions and more deletions. Type 1 diabetes patients showed a moderate but significant shortening of TCRB CDR3s in all four CD4+ subsets.

V gene TRBV19 combines with J gene TRBJ2-7; 7 bases are shared with TRBD2. The receptor's source is a woman aged 30 to 39 with type 1 diabetes. The sequenced sample consisted of naive CD4+ T cells from blood. The CDR3 spells CASSARGGSLYEQYF. CDR3 nucleotides: TGTGCCAGTAGTGCCCGCGGGGGATCCCTTTACGAGCAGTACTTC. Filled out from reference TRBV19 and TRBJ2-7, the complete variable domain reads DGGITQSPKYLFRKEGQNVTLSCEQNLNHDAMYWYRQDPGQGLRLIYYSQIVNDFQKGDIAEGYSVSREKKESFPLTVTSAQKNPTAFYLCASSARGGSLYEQYFGPGTRLTVT.